Shown below are 23 T cell receptor beta chains from a single sample sequenced in a study of control samples from healthy donors and cancer patients. Method: immunoSEQ multiplex PCR; TCRdb's copy keeps in-frame clones and lacks some. The data hold about 180,000 clones, with 90% to 95% observed a single time. The sequencing sample was made of blood. The origin of the receptors is a man between 25 and 39 years old in good health.

The chain joins TRBV6-5 to TRBJ1-4, with D possibly TRBD1 on 6 matching bases. CDR3 length equals 14 residues. The V end was cut by 6 bases, the J end by 8 bases, with 16 bases between. Per the germline V gene, CDR1 is MNHEY and CDR2 is SVGAGI. The CDR3 coding sequence is TGTGCCAGCAGCCAAGGGGGGGGTAGCGAAAAACTGTTTTTT. It is translated as CASSQGGGSEKLFF.

This clone occurred once. The chain uses TRBV2 and TRBJ2-3, with no clear D. The V gene's germline CDR1 is SNHLY and CDR2 FYNNEI. Between the trimmed V and J ends, which lost 2 bases and 0 bases, there was a span of 6 bases. This CDR3 has 14 amino acids. CDR3 nucleotide sequence: TGTGCCAGCAGTGAATTGGCCAGCACAGATACGCAGTATTTT. The encoded protein is CASSELASTDTQYF. Drawing the rest from reference TRBV2 and TRBJ2-3, the complete variable domain is EPEVTQTPSHQVTQMGQEVILRCVPISNHLYFYWYRQILGQKVEFLVSFYNNEISEKSEIFDDQFSVERPDGSNFTLKIRSTKLEDSAMYFCASSELASTDTQYFGPGTRLTVL.

DNA of the CDR3: TGTGCCTGGAGTGTATGGAGTTCTAATTCACCCCTCCACTTT. As protein: CAWSVWSSNSPLHF. The chain combines TRBV30 with TRBJ1-6, with D uncertain. CDR1 and CDR2 (germline): GTSNPN, SVGIG (reference sequence). V lost 0 bases and J lost 6, with 9 bases in between. The CDR3 is 14 residues long.

The count of this clone is one. V and J are TRBV7-2 and TRBJ1-1, with no clear D. The germline gives CDR1 SGHTA, CDR2 FQGNSA. The CDR3 is 13 residues long. V was cut by 1 base and J by 5 bases, with 8 bases left in between. CDR3 sequence (DNA): TGTGCCAGCAGCTTAGAGGGCCAGACTGAAGCTTTCTTT. This encodes CASSLEGQTEAFF.

The rearrangement links TRBV9 to TRBJ1-1; TRBD1 aligns across 8 bases. The trim removed 3 bases at V and 1 base at J, leaving 5 bases unmatched. Germline values: CDR1 SGDLS, CDR2 YYNGEE. CDR3 length: 15 amino acids. The CDR3: CASSARTGPNTEAFF. The CDR3 DNA follows: TGTGCCAGCAGCGCTAGGACAGGGCCGAACACTGAAGCTTTCTTT. Combining the CDR3 with reference TRBV9 and TRBJ1-1 gives the whole variable domain DSGVTQTPKHLITATGQRVTLRCSPRSGDLSVYWYQQSLDQGLQFLIQYYNGEERAKGNILERFSAQQFPDLHSELNLSSLELGDSALYFCASSARTGPNTEAFFGQGTRLTVV.

The chain couples TRBV7-2 to TRBJ2-3, with 10 bases lining up with TRBD2. Germline V gene sequence: CDR1 SGHTA, CDR2 FQGNSA. V lost 5 bases to trimming and J lost 2 bases; unmatched junction nucleotides: 7. The CDR3 extends over 16 amino acids. CDR3 coding DNA: TGTGCCAGCAGCACGCTAGCGGGGGTTTACACAGATACGCAGTATTTT. Amino acids: CASSTLAGVYTDTQYF. Variable domain in full (rest from reference TRBV7-2 and TRBJ2-3): GAGVSQSPSNKVTEKGKDVELRCDPISGHTALYWYRQSLGQGLEFLIYFQGNSAPDKSGLPSDRFSAERTGGSVSTLTIQRTQQEDSAVYLCASSTLAGVYTDTQYFGPGTRLTVL.

This clone was observed a single time. The chain has TRBV19 and TRBJ2-3; 9 bases are a match to TRBD2. The CDR3 consists of 16 residues. Germline V gene data show CDR1 as LNHDA and CDR2 as SQIVND (reference sequence). J lost 6 bases, V lost 3 bases, and 10 bases had no gene match. This CDR3 reads CASSMGGRAVPDTQYF. In DNA form, the CDR3 reads TGTGCCAGTAGTATGGGCGGGAGGGCCGTTCCGGATACGCAGTATTTT. The complete variable domain, with remaining parts taken from reference TRBV19 and TRBJ2-3, reads DGGITQSPKYLFRKEGQNVTLSCEQNLNHDAMYWYRQDPGQGLRLIYYSQIVNDFQKGDIAEGYSVSREKKESFPLTVTSAQKNPTAFYLCASSMGGRAVPDTQYFGPGTRLTVL.

This clone was recorded only once. The chain uses TRBV18 and TRBJ2-3; D not resolved. Trimming stripped 3 bases from V and 1 base from J, with 14 bases between. The germline V gene has CDR1 KGHSH and CDR2 LQKENI. This CDR3 has 16 residues. For the CDR3, the DNA is TGTGCCAGCTCACCTCCCCTATCTCCCGGCACAGATACGCAGTATTTT. Its translation: CASSPPLSPGTDTQYF. Full variable domain (outside the CDR3, taken from reference TRBV18 and TRBJ2-3): NAGVMQNPRHLVRRRGQEARLRCSPMKGHSHVYWYRQLPEEGLKFMVYLQKENIIDESGMPKERFSAEFPKEGPSILRIQQVVRGDSAAYFCASSPPLSPGTDTQYFGPGTRLTVL.

This clone was counted only a few times. The rearrangement uses TRBV6-1 and TRBJ1-5; D is unresolved. Trimming pared 3 bases from V and 4 bases from J, leaving 13 bases between. This CDR3 has 15 residues. The germline V gene has CDR1 MNHNS and CDR2 SASEGT. The CDR3 nucleotides read TGTGCCAGCAGTGAGATGTCCCCTATAAATCAGCCCCAGCATTTT. Protein product: CASSEMSPINQPQHF.

This clone turned up a few times. This chain links TRBV3-1 (or the pseudogene TRBV3-2) with TRBJ1-6, with unresolved D. Looked up from germline, CDR1 is LGHDT and CDR2 is YNNKEL (reference sequence). The germline V and J ends were trimmed by 1 base and 4 bases, with 5 bases remaining between them. This CDR3 comprises 14 residues. CDR3: CASSQASYNSPLHF. DNA for the CDR3: TGTGCCAGCAGCCAAGCCTCATATAATTCACCCCTCCACTTT.

V is TRBV5-4 and J is TRBJ1-3; a weak D match, TRBD1 (6 bases). Between the trimmed V and J ends, which lost 6 bases and 2 bases, there was a span of 15 bases. The CDR3 totals 15 residues. CDR1 is SGHNT, CDR2 YYREEE, per germline (reference sequence). This chain's CDR3 is CASKPSGTPGNTIYF. The CDR3 bases are TGTGCCAGCAAACCTTCCGGGACACCTGGAAACACCATATATTTT. The complete variable domain, with remaining parts taken from reference TRBV5-4 and TRBJ1-3, reads ETGVTQSPTHLIKTRGQQVTLRCSSQSGHNTVSWYQQALGQGPQFIFQYYREEENGRGNFPPRFSGLQFPNYSSELNVNALELDDSALYLCASKPSGTPGNTIYFGEGSWLTVV.

The rearrangement uses TRBV19 and TRBJ2-1; D not certain. V was pared by 3 bases and J by 5 bases, with 14 bases between. The CDR3 totals 15 residues. CDR1 and CDR2 (germline): LNHDA, SQIVND (reference sequence). The CDR3 loop is CASSIGLSLNNEQFF. CDR3 nucleotides: TGTGCCAGTAGTATTGGTCTATCCCTAAACAATGAGCAGTTCTTC.

For this clone: Other DNA sequences of this sample code for an identical CDR3. The chain combines TRBV5-6 with TRBJ2-7; no clear D. The CDR3 sequence is 13 residues long. V lost 0 bases and J 7 bases, leaving 11 bases between the germline ends. Germline values: CDR1 SGHDT, CDR2 YYEEEE. This chain's CDR3 is CASSLDLAREQYF. The CDR3 DNA reads as TGTGCCAGCAGCTTGGACCTCGCCAGGGAGCAGTACTTC.

The CDR3 sequence: CASGRGLDSYNEQFF. The DNA of the CDR3 is TGTGCCAGTGGAAGGGGCTTAGACTCCTACAATGAGCAGTTCTTC. V is TRBV2 and J is TRBJ2-1, with D maybe TRBD1 (5 bases). V gave up 9 bases and J gave up 0 bases, with 15 bases separating them. Germline V gives CDR1 SNHLY, CDR2 FYNNEI. This CDR3 is 15 amino acids long.

The rearrangement links TRBV28 to TRBJ1-2; 7 bases map to TRBD1. CDR3 length equals 15 residues. Trimming took 6 bases from V and 5 from J; bases not matched to a gene: 12. Germline V lookup: CDR1 MDHEN, CDR2 SYDVKM. CDR3 protein: CASRPPTGEWYGYTF. The CDR3, as DNA: TGTGCCAGCAGGCCCCCCACAGGGGAATGGTATGGCTACACCTTC.

The V call is TRBV28, the J call TRBJ1-5, with D perhaps matching TRBD1 (6 bases). Per the germline V gene, CDR1 is MDHEN and CDR2 is SYDVKM. Trimming removed 5 bases at V and 2 bases at J, with 13 bases between. There are 15 residues in the CDR3. Written as DNA, the CDR3 is TGTGCCAGCAGTCCCAGGGGTTTCGGCAATCAGCCCCAGCATTTT. Its translation: CASSPRGFGNQPQHF.

V gene TRBV6-6 combines with J gene TRBJ2-3; D is tentatively TRBD1 or TRBD2 (6 bases each). V dropped 8 bases and J dropped 5 bases, with 17 bases sitting between them. The CDR3 covers 14 residues. CDR1 and CDR2 from the germline V gene are MNHNY and SVGAGI (reference sequence). The CDR3 DNA reads as TGTGCCAGCGGCGGGACATCCTTAATAGATACGCAGTATTTT. Its protein product is CASGGTSLIDTQYF.

The chain has TRBV18 and TRBJ2-6, with D maybe TRBD1 (6 bases). The germline CDR1 and CDR2 sequences are KGHSH and LQKENI. This CDR3 has 17 residues. The V and J ends lost 0 bases and 0 bases respectively, with 9 bases between them. In nucleotides, the CDR3 is TGTGCCAGCTCACCACCGGGACAAGCCTCTGGGGCCAACGTCCTGACTTTC. It translates to CASSPPGQASGANVLTF.

This chain joins TRBV12-5 and TRBJ1-2; D not certain. With 5 bases removed from V and 4 bases from J, the gap between germline ends came to 11 bases. Looked up from germline, CDR1 is LGHNT and CDR2 is FRNRAP. This CDR3 is 13 amino acids long. The CDR3 protein is CASGGDTRYGYTF. The CDR3 DNA sequence: TGTGCTAGTGGTGGGGATACCCGCTATGGCTACACCTTC.

This chain connects TRBV28 to TRBJ2-5, with 9 positions matching TRBD1. Per germline, CDR1 MDHEN and CDR2 SYDVKM. Germline trimming cut 8 bases from V and 7 bases from J; bases unmatched to any gene: 20. The CDR3 loop spans 17 amino acids. The CDR3 sequence is CASGNTYRGRAIGTQYF. The CDR3 DNA reads as TGTGCCAGCGGCAATACTTACAGGGGGCGAGCTATCGGGACCCAGTACTTC.

The chain carries TRBV12-5 and TRBJ1-2; 7 nucleotides agree with TRBD1. The CDR3 is 16 amino acids. With 3 bases clipped from V and 6 bases from J, the junction kept 13 bases outside the gene matches. Germline lookup yields CDR1 LGHNT and CDR2 FRNRAP. The CDR3 nucleotides are TGTGCTAGTGGTTTTCCGCACAAAACAGGGGAGGATGGCTACACCTTC. The encoded protein is CASGFPHKTGEDGYTF.

This clone has a single count. This chain uses TRBV5-4 with TRBJ1-3; D unresolved. This CDR3 is 14 amino acids long. CDR1 is SGHNT, CDR2 YYREEE, per germline (reference sequence). Trimming took off 0 bases at V and 4 bases at J, with 8 bases between the two ends. For the CDR3, the DNA is TGTGCCAGCAGCTTGGGAGGGTTCGGAAACACCATATATTTT. It yields the protein CASSLGGFGNTIYF. The full variable domain, its missing parts supplied by reference TRBV5-4 and TRBJ1-3, is ETGVTQSPTHLIKTRGQQVTLRCSSQSGHNTVSWYQQALGQGPQFIFQYYREEENGRGNFPPRFSGLQFPNYSSELNVNALELDDSALYLCASSLGGFGNTIYFGEGSWLTVV.

Only one count was recorded for this clone. The J gene is TRBJ2-1, the V gene TRBV18; D ambiguous. Deletions cut 3 bases from V and 2 bases from J, with 14 bases between. CDR1 is KGHSH, CDR2 LQKENI, per germline. The CDR3 is made up of 16 amino acids. CDR3 sequence reads: CASSPDLLGAYNEQFF. In nucleotides, the CDR3 is TGTGCCAGCTCACCCGACTTGCTTGGGGCCTACAATGAGCAGTTCTTC. The complete variable domain, with remaining parts taken from reference TRBV18 and TRBJ2-1, reads NAGVMQNPRHLVRRRGQEARLRCSPMKGHSHVYWYRQLPEEGLKFMVYLQKENIIDESGMPKERFSAEFPKEGPSILRIQQVVRGDSAAYFCASSPDLLGAYNEQFFGPGTRLTVL.